The 13 T cell receptor beta chains reported below all come from one sample, sequenced in a study of human T cells and chemical hapten exposure. TCRdb analysed the 5' RACE reads with MiXCR anew, one entry per CDR3 protein. The sample lists about 140,000 distinct CDR3 sequences, 4.1% seen once, with over 1.2% in the top ten. Sequencing started from total RNA isolated from unfractionated whole blood. These TCRs come from a female donor in good health.

V usage is TRBV7-9 and J usage is TRBJ2-3, with D unresolved. V gave up 11 bases and J gave up 0 bases, with 15 bases separating them. Germline CDR1 and CDR2: SEHNR and FQNEAQ (reference sequence). This CDR3 contains 14 residues. The CDR3 sequence: CAYNSESSTDTQYF. DNA for the CDR3: TGTGCCTACAACTCCGAGAGTAGCACAGATACGCAGTATTTT.

This clonotype showed up many times. CDR3 in amino acids: CASRGTAGNTIYF. CDR3 nucleotide sequence: TGTGCCAGCCGCGGGACAGCCGGAAACACCATATATTTT. This chain connects TRBV5-4 to TRBJ1-3, with 7 positions matching TRBD1. CDR1 and CDR2 (germline): SGHNT, YYREEE (reference sequence). The CDR3 is 13 amino acids. V dropped 7 bases and J dropped 4; count of bases not matched to a gene: 5.

In its sample, this clonotype was seen many times. The genes are TRBV6-6 and TRBJ2-7; 9 bases line up with TRBD1. Trimming cost V 2 bases and J 4 bases; bases outside gene matches: 3. CDR3 length: 14 residues. The germline CDR1 and CDR2 sequences are MNHNY and SVGAGI (reference sequence). CDR3 nucleotide sequence: TGTGCCAGCAGTTACGGGACAGGGATGTACGAGCAGTACTTC. It translates to CASSYGTGMYEQYF.

This clonotype was found many times. The genes are TRBV5-1 and TRBJ1-1, with 8 bases identical to TRBD1. The CDR3 loop spans 15 amino acids. The ends lost 7 bases at V and 1 base at J; junction bases unmatched: 9. Germline V CDR1 and CDR2: SGHRS, YFSETQ. This CDR3 is CASGPGQGKNTEAFF. CDR3 DNA sequence: TGCGCCAGCGGCCCAGGACAGGGCAAGAACACTGAAGCTTTCTTT.

This clonotype was observed a handful of times. The J gene is TRBJ1-1, the V gene TRBV20-1; TRBD1 might be the D (5 bases). The CDR3 length is 13 residues. Germline V gives CDR1 DFQATT, CDR2 SNEGSKA (reference sequence). Trimming cost V 4 bases and J 7 bases, with 16 bases left between them. CDR3 sequence reads: CSANVPGQSEAFF. The CDR3 nucleotides are TGCAGTGCTAACGTTCCAGGACAAAGTGAAGCTTTCTTT.

The chain is built from TRBV28 and TRBJ2-7; D is undetermined. Germline CDR1 is MDHEN and CDR2 is SYDVKM. This CDR3 is built from 11 residues. Trimming stripped 4 bases from V and 9 bases from J, with 10 bases between. The CDR3 region is CASSCLGRQYF. DNA for the CDR3: TGTGCCAGCAGTTGCCTGGGTCGGCAGTACTTC.

This clonotype was counted at least ten times. This rearrangement joins TRBV6-6 to TRBJ1-4; D remains ambiguous. The CDR3 sequence is 15 residues long. Germline CDR1 is MNHNY and CDR2 is SVGAGI (reference sequence). V lost 4 bases, J lost 0 bases, and 9 bases lay in between. The CDR3 coding sequence is TGTGCCAGCAGTTCCTCCGGGGCAACTAATGAAAAACTGTTTTTT. Its protein product is CASSSSGATNEKLFF.

This clonotype was observed at least ten times. This chain joins TRBV29-1 and TRBJ2-3; either TRBD1 or TRBD2 may supply D (5 bases each). Germline V gene sequence: CDR1 SQVTM, CDR2 ANQGSEA. This CDR3 has 15 residues. Trimming took off 2 bases at V and 0 bases at J, with 12 bases between the two ends. CDR3 in amino acids: CSVEMGTVSTDTQYF. CDR3 in DNA: TGCAGCGTTGAAATGGGGACGGTTAGCACAGATACGCAGTATTTT.

This clonotype was picked up many times. J is TRBJ2-7 and V is TRBV5-1, with D uncertain. Looked up from germline, CDR1 is SGHRS and CDR2 is YFSETQ. CDR3 length: 14 amino acids. V was clipped by 0 bases and J by 3 bases, with 10 bases between them. The CDR3 loop reads CASSLGQDIYEQYF. The CDR3 DNA sequence: TGCGCCAGCAGCTTGGGGCAGGATATCTACGAGCAGTACTTC.

This clonotype was picked up many times. The chain is built from TRBV5-1 and TRBJ2-5; 10 bases align to TRBD2. CDR3 length: 16 residues. Germline V lookup: CDR1 SGHRS, CDR2 YFSETQ. After removal of 4 bases from V and 2 bases from J, the junction contained 8 bases not matched to a gene. In nucleotides, the CDR3 is TGCGCCAGCAGCCAAGCGGGGGGGCTTGGGCAAGAGACCCAGTACTTC. The encoded protein is CASSQAGGLGQETQYF.

There are many counts of this clonotype. The chain carries TRBV2 and TRBJ1-1, with TRBD1 identical over 12 bases. The CDR3 contains 16 residues. Germline values: CDR1 SNHLY, CDR2 FYNNEI. The trim removed 3 bases at V and 4 bases at J, leaving 6 bases unmatched. CDR3 DNA: TGTGCCAGCAGTGAGGGACAGGGGGCTTGGAGCACTGAAGCTTTCTTT. This translates into CASSEGQGAWSTEAFF.

This clonotype has a count of ten or more. The junction does not match germline at one end; this may be a read error. CDR3 sequence reads: CSAGDSLF. DNA of the CDR3: TGCAGTGCTGGGGACAGTCTTTTT. V is TRBV20-1 and J is TRBJ1-4, with TRBD1 identical over 7 bases. The germline gives CDR1 DFQATT, CDR2 SNEGSKA (reference sequence). This CDR3 region has 8 residues.

Ten or more counts support this clonotype. V is TRBV6-6 and J is TRBJ1-2; D remains ambiguous. The CDR3 is 12 residues long. Per germline, CDR1 MNHNY and CDR2 SVGAGI (reference sequence). The V and J ends lost 7 bases and 4 bases respectively, with 10 bases between them. The CDR3 nucleotides are TGTGCCAGCACCGGACGACGCTATGGCTACACCTTC. It specifies CASTGRRYGYTF.